A single sample gave rise to the 11 T cell receptor beta chains below, sequenced in a study of cytomegalovirus exposure and HLA in healthy donors. The PCR made use of 60 Vbeta and 13 Jbeta primers. TCRdb keeps only in-frame clones here, not all; method: immunoSEQ multiplex PCR. The table lists approximately 150,000 clones, 75% of them singletons, with around 2.6% in the top ten. Material for sequencing was PBMCs. The source is a female donor in good health and CMV-seronegative.

In this sample, this clone turned up a few times. The chain links TRBV7-2 to TRBJ1-2; D is uncertain. The V end lost 3 bases, the J end lost 4 bases, and 6 bases lay between the germline ends. Germline loops: CDR1 SGHTA, CDR2 FQGNSA. The CDR3 loop spans 12 amino acids. The CDR3 here is CASSLGIYGYTF. The CDR3 coding sequence is TGTGCCAGCAGCTTGGGCATCTATGGCTACACCTTC.

The CDR3 DNA is TGTGCCAGCAGCTCCCGAATTTCGAGGGCCGTGGATGAGCAGTTCTTC. It is translated as CASSSRISRAVDEQFF. The V call is TRBV7-9, the J call TRBJ2-1; D perhaps matches TRBD2 (5 bases). CDR1 is SEHNR, CDR2 FQNEAQ, per germline (reference sequence). The CDR3 is 16 residues long. V lost 4 bases and J 8 bases, leaving 21 bases between the germline ends.

The rearrangement joins TRBV7-2 to TRBJ2-1, with 10 bases fitting TRBD1. Germline CDR1 SGHTA, CDR2 FQGNSA. The V gene end was trimmed by 5 bases and the J gene end by 2 bases; junction bases not matched to a gene: 6. The CDR3 runs 16 residues. In DNA, the CDR3 is TGTGCCAGCAGCCTAAGGACAGGGGGAGCCTACAATGAGCAGTTCTTC. The encoded protein is CASSLRTGGAYNEQFF.

Concerning this clone itself: An end of the junction differs from the germline gene, which may be a read error. The V gene is TRBV7-9, the J gene TRBJ1-2; a weak D match, TRBD1 (5 bases). The length of the CDR3 is 15 residues. Per the germline V gene, CDR1 is SEHNR and CDR2 is FQNEAQ (reference sequence). The CDR3 sequence: CSSSRGGTYTYGYTF. The DNA for the CDR3 is TGTTCCAGCAGCCGTGGGGGGACCTACACGTATGGCTACACCTTC.

The chain has TRBV6-5 and TRBJ2-5; D gene uncertain. Trimming pared 0 bases from V and 2 bases from J, leaving 10 bases between. Germline assignment: CDR1 MNHEY and CDR2 SVGAGI. This CDR3 comprises 15 residues. The DNA of the CDR3 is TGTGCCAGCAGTTACTCGACGTCGCGGCAAGAGACCCAGTACTTC. Protein product: CASSYSTSRQETQYF.

The chain recombines TRBV2 with TRBJ1-5, with D possibly being TRBD1 (5 bases). The germline V gene encodes CDR1 SNHLY and CDR2 FYNNEI. V was shortened by 10 bases and J by 7 bases, with 17 bases between the two germline ends. The CDR3 is made up of 13 amino acids. Written as DNA, the CDR3 is TGTGCCAATTCACAGGAATCTGGCCAGCCCCAGCATTTT. It translates to CANSQESGQPQHF.

This chain connects TRBV11-2 to TRBJ2-1, with TRBD1 identical over 7 bases. The CDR3 consists of 19 residues. V dropped 2 bases and J dropped 3; count of bases not matched to a gene: 16. Germline V gene data show CDR1 as SGHAT and CDR2 as FQNNGV. The CDR3 coding sequence is TGTGCCAGCAGCTTACGAGTTGGTATGGAGAGACAGGGCTACAATGAGCAGTTCTTC. It is translated as CASSLRVGMERQGYNEQFF.

The J gene is TRBJ2-1, the V gene TRBV7-3; the D is unclear. V was trimmed by 6 bases and J by 3 bases, leaving 15 bases between them. The CDR3 is 15 residues long. Germline V gene lookup returns CDR1 SGHTA and CDR2 FQGTGA. CDR3 in amino acids: CASRGEAPVYNEQFF. The CDR3 bases are TGTGCCAGCAGAGGTGAGGCACCAGTCTACAATGAGCAGTTCTTC.

The V gene is TRBV6-5, the J gene TRBJ1-5; 8 bases map to TRBD1. Per germline, CDR1 MNHEY and CDR2 SVGAGI. The CDR3 consists of 13 residues. Losses at the gene ends were 11 bases for V and 4 bases for J; bases not matched to a gene: 7. CDR3 sequence reads: CAVGGQVNQPQHF. The CDR3 DNA is TGTGCCGTGGGGGGACAGGTGAATCAGCCCCAGCATTTT.

This clone turned up a few times. V usage is TRBV18 and J usage is TRBJ2-7; TRBD2 agrees at 15 bases. Germline CDR1 KGHSH, CDR2 LQKENI. After removal of 5 bases from V and 3 bases from J, the junction contained 11 bases not matched to a gene. The CDR3 loop spans 18 amino acids. The CDR3 DNA is TGTGCCAGCTCATCCGCTGGGACTAGCGGGGGGTCCGGCTACGAGCAGTACTTC. This translates into CASSSAGTSGGSGYEQYF. Variable domain in full (rest from reference TRBV18 and TRBJ2-7): NAGVMQNPRHLVRRRGQEARLRCSPMKGHSHVYWYRQLPEEGLKFMVYLQKENIIDESGMPKERFSAEFPKEGPSILRIQQVVRGDSAAYFCASSSAGTSGGSGYEQYFGPGTRLTVT.

The rearrangement uses TRBV11-3 and TRBJ2-3; D gene unclear. V shed 5 bases and J shed 7 bases, with 10 bases lying between them. Germline CDR1 is SGHNT and CDR2 is YENEEA. The CDR3 has 12 amino acids. CDR3: CASSLGSNTQYF. The DNA for the CDR3 is TGTGCCAGCAGCCTCGGGTCTAATACGCAGTATTTT. Full variable domain (outside the CDR3, taken from reference TRBV11-3 and TRBJ2-3): EAGVVQSPRYKIIEKKQPVAFWCNPISGHNTLYWYLQNLGQGPELLIRYENEEAVDDSQLPKDRFSAERLKGVDSTLKIQPAELGDSAVYLCASSLGSNTQYFGPGTRLTVL.